This TCR beta chain was recovered during a study of preoperative IRX-2 immunotherapy in early breast cancer. Treatment indicated: preoperative locoregional IRX-2 cytokine immunotherapy. This phase Ib study tested locoregional IRX-2 cytokine immunotherapy given before surgery. Profiled with immunoSEQ multiplex PCR; TCRdb holds only in-frame clones, not every one. The profile shows almost 35,000 clones, 90% to 95% of them singletons. The sequence derives from a human donor with breast cancer. The specimen was taken from a patient treated with IRX-2 immunotherapy.

Written as DNA, the CDR3 is TGTGCCAGCAGCTTCAGGCGTACAGATACGCAGTATTTT. Translated, it gives CASSFRRTDTQYF. This chain links TRBV7-3 with TRBJ2-3; D gene uncertain. The CDR3 consists of 13 residues. CDR1 and CDR2 (germline): SGHTA, FQGTGA. Trimming took 3 bases from V and 3 from J, leaving 7 bases between them.